These 19 T cell receptor beta chains were all obtained from the same sample, sequenced in a study of blood T cell repertoires in COVID-19. Assay used: immunoSEQ multiplex PCR; TCRdb lists only in-frame clones, some missing. The data show 470,000 or so clones, 75% to 90% seen once. The sample comprised peripheral blood. These receptors were collected from a human donor in a cohort sampled during active COVID-19.

There are a few counts of this clone. The chain couples TRBV6-6 to TRBJ1-5, with D maybe TRBD1 (5 bases). V was pared by 0 bases and J by 3 bases, with 6 bases between. The germline CDR1 and CDR2 sequences are MNHNY and SVGAGI (reference sequence). This CDR3 is 14 amino acids long. CDR3 bases: TGTGCCAGCAGTTACTCACAGGACAATCAGCCCCAGCATTTT. This translates into CASSYSQDNQPQHF.

V and J are TRBV20-1 and TRBJ1-1; no firm D call. With 7 bases removed from V and 5 bases from J, the gap between germline ends came to 11 bases. Per the germline V gene, CDR1 is DFQATT and CDR2 is SNEGSKA (reference sequence). The CDR3 is 11 amino acids. DNA for the CDR3: TGCAGTGGCACGGCGGGGACTGAAGCTTTCTTT. It encodes CSGTAGTEAFF.

The CDR3 sequence is CASSRGGVGELFF. The CDR3 nucleotides read TGTGCCAGCAGTAGAGGGGGCGTCGGGGAGCTGTTTTTT. The chain links TRBV12-3 or TRBV12-4 to TRBJ2-2; 7 bases are a match to TRBD1. There are 13 residues in the CDR3. V gave up 5 bases and J gave up 7 bases; unmatched junction bases: 4.

The chain couples TRBV5-1 to TRBJ2-1, with 7 bases aligning to TRBD2. CDR3 size: 17 residues. The V segment lost 2 bases and the J segment 6 bases; nucleotides outside the gene matches: 14. Per germline, CDR1 SGHRS and CDR2 YFSETQ. The CDR3 here is CASSLTPLAGLANEQFF. The DNA for the CDR3 is TGCGCCAGCAGCTTAACTCCTTTAGCGGGTTTAGCCAATGAGCAGTTCTTC.

The chain is built from TRBV21-1 and TRBJ2-1; the table's D gene call, TRBD1, was not cross checked with the DNA. TRBV21-1 has pseudogene status. The CDR3 sequence is 19 residues long. DNA for the CDR3: TGTGCCAGCAGACTATTTAACCCTGTCCGTCCGGGACAGTACCATGAGCAGTTCTTC. This encodes CASRLFNPVRPGQYHEQFF.

V is TRBV6-7 and J is TRBJ2-2, with 8 bases matching TRBD2. TRBV6-7 is an open reading frame whose function is uncertain. Losses at the gene ends were 4 bases for V and 3 bases for J; bases not matched to a gene: 22. The CDR3 consists of 21 residues. CDR3 bases: TGTGCCAGCAGTTTCCGTTCACTAGCGGCATACACTGAGGGCGACACCGGGGAGCTGTTTTTT. Translation: CASSFRSLAAYTEGDTGELFF.

CDR3: CASSGGTPTYSPLHF. The CDR3 nucleotides read TGTGCCAGTAGTGGGGGGACTCCCACGTACTCACCCCTCCACTTT. V is TRBV19 and J is TRBJ1-6, with TRBD1 as a possible D gene (5 bases). CDR3 length: 15 residues. CDR1 is LNHDA, CDR2 SQIVND, per germline (reference sequence). Trimming removed 5 bases at V and 10 bases at J, with 18 bases between.

The chain employs TRBV4-2 and TRBJ1-3; D possibly corresponds to TRBD1 (5 bases). CDR1 and CDR2 (germline): LGHNA, YNFKEQ. The V end lost 1 base, the J end lost 2 bases, and 9 bases lay between the germline ends. The CDR3 consists of 15 residues. The CDR3 nucleotides read TGTGCCAGCAGCCAAGCATCAGGGACTGGAAACACCATATATTTT. It codes for CASSQASGTGNTIYF.

The genes are TRBV6-1 and TRBJ2-1; the match to TRBD2 covers 11 bases. Trimming at V came to 4 bases and at J to 9 bases, leaving 14 bases not matched to a gene. Germline V gene lookup returns CDR1 MNHNS and CDR2 SASEGT. This CDR3 is built from 17 residues. The CDR3 DNA follows: TGTGCCAGCAGTGGGGTCTTCATAGCGGGAGGGCCCGGTGAGCAGTTCTTC. As protein: CASSGVFIAGGPGEQFF.

The V and J genes are TRBV2 and TRBJ2-1, with TRBD1 as a possible D gene (6 bases). The CDR3 extends over 13 amino acids. Trimming left V 2 bases short and J 7 bases short, with 9 bases between. Germline CDR1 and CDR2: SNHLY and FYNNEI. CDR3 amino acids: CASSEITGNEQFF. CDR3 in DNA: TGTGCCAGCAGTGAAATCACAGGGAATGAGCAGTTCTTC.

The gene calls are TRBV19 and TRBJ2-2, with a possible D match to TRBD1 (6 bases). In germline, CDR1 is LNHDA, CDR2 SQIVND (reference sequence). Trimming stripped 2 bases from V and 3 bases from J, with 10 bases between. There are 15 residues in the CDR3. The CDR3: CASSITGMDTGELFF. Here the CDR3 DNA reads TGTGCCAGTAGTATAACAGGGATGGACACCGGGGAGCTGTTTTTT.

V is TRBV9 and J is TRBJ1-1; D is uncertain. Germline-derived CDR1 and CDR2 are SGDLS and YYNGEE. The ends were cut back, 0 bases at V and 3 bases at J, with 12 bases in the middle. CDR3 length: 15 residues. In DNA, the CDR3 is TGTGCCAGCAGCGTAGGGTTGGGCTACGACACTGAAGCTTTCTTT. Its protein is CASSVGLGYDTEAFF.

The V gene is TRBV19, the J gene TRBJ1-5, with D maybe TRBD1 (6 bases). The CDR3 consists of 15 residues. Trimming shortened V by 10 bases and J by 3 bases, and 19 bases separated the two germline ends. From germline, CDR1 is LNHDA and CDR2 SQIVND (reference sequence). The DNA for the CDR3 is TGTGCCACCCGGACTAGCGGGGGCTACAATCAGCCCCAGCATTTT. Its translation is CATRTSGGYNQPQHF.

This clone was picked up one time. The chain is built from TRBV2 and TRBJ1-4; TRBD1 matches 8 bases. From germline, CDR1 is SNHLY and CDR2 FYNNEI. Unmatched junction bases numbered 9, after V lost 6 bases and J lost 3 bases. This CDR3 region has 16 residues. CDR3 sequence reads: CASRARTGLANEKLFF. CDR3 in DNA: TGTGCCAGCAGAGCCAGGACAGGGCTGGCTAATGAAAAACTGTTTTTT.

The J gene is TRBJ2-7, the V gene TRBV7-2; D possibly corresponds to TRBD1 (6 bases). The CDR3 contains 13 residues. Looked up from germline, CDR1 is SGHTA and CDR2 is FQGNSA. V was trimmed by 2 bases and J by 2 bases, leaving 7 bases between them. The CDR3 sequence: CASSLQGTYEQYF. The CDR3 DNA is TGTGCCAGCAGCTTACAGGGGACCTACGAGCAGTACTTC. Full variable domain (rest looked up from reference TRBV7-2 and TRBJ2-7): GAGVSQSPSNKVTEKGKDVELRCDPISGHTALYWYRQSLGQGLEFLIYFQGNSAPDKSGLPSDRFSAERTGGSVSTLTIQRTQQEDSAVYLCASSLQGTYEQYFGPGTRLTVT.

The rearrangement uses TRBV7-9 and TRBJ2-7; perhaps TRBD2 as D (5 bases). Germline V lookup: CDR1 SEHNR, CDR2 FQNEAQ (reference sequence). The V end was cut by 1 base, the J end by 3 bases, with 10 bases between. CDR3 length: 14 amino acids. For the CDR3, the DNA is TGTGCCAGCAGCTTAGGTGGGAGTGGCTACGAGCAGTACTTC. Amino acid sequence: CASSLGGSGYEQYF. The complete variable domain, with remaining parts taken from reference TRBV7-9 and TRBJ2-7, reads DTGVSQNPRHKITKRGQNVTFRCDPISEHNRLYWYRQTLGQGPEFLTYFQNEAQLEKSRLLSDRFSAERPKGSFSTLEIQRTEQGDSAMYLCASSLGGSGYEQYFGPGTRLTVT.

The rearrangement joins TRBV18 to TRBJ1-1; weak D call: TRBD1 (5 bases). The V end was cut by 1 base, the J end by 0 bases, with 12 bases between. The CDR3 covers 16 residues. The germline CDR1 and CDR2 sequences are KGHSH and LQKENI. This CDR3 is CASSPRSGEMNTEAFF. The DNA for the CDR3 is TGTGCCAGCTCACCACGATCGGGGGAGATGAACACTGAAGCTTTCTTT.

Concerning this clone itself: The same CDR3 can be traced to other DNA sequences in this sample. The genes are TRBV7-9 and TRBJ2-7; 7 nucleotides line up with TRBD1. This CDR3 is 14 amino acids long. Germline V gives CDR1 SEHNR, CDR2 FQNEAQ (reference sequence). J lost 2 bases, V lost 9 bases, and 10 bases had no gene match. The CDR3 bases are TGTGCCAGTAGCCCAGACAGGGAAGCCTACGAGCAGTACTTC. Residues: CASSPDREAYEQYF.

This chain links TRBV18 with TRBJ2-1; D possibly corresponds to TRBD1 (7 bases). V lost 3 bases and J lost 5, with 17 bases in between. The CDR3 length is 16 residues. The germline gives CDR1 KGHSH, CDR2 LQKENI. The CDR3 reads CASSPSSGGRDNEQFF. The DNA of the CDR3 is TGTGCCAGCTCACCTAGTTCAGGGGGGAGAGACAATGAGCAGTTCTTC.